What follows are 16 T cell receptor beta chains derived from one specimen sequenced in a study of T cell responses to AZD1222 COVID-19 vaccine. The assay was immunoSEQ multiplex PCR, and TCRdb's table has in-frame clones only and misses some. The table includes about 90,000 clones, 80% to 90% detected once. Material: peripheral blood, obtained on day 0 of AZD1222 vaccination. Receptors were obtained from an adult in good health.

Notes on this clone: The germline gene is not matched at one end of the junction; a read error may be the cause. The chain carries TRBV2 and TRBJ1-2; maybe TRBD1 (5 bases). This CDR3 has 14 amino acids. Germline V gene data show CDR1 as SNHLY and CDR2 as FYNNEI. The CDR3 region is CVSSEGRVGEGYTF. CDR3 nucleotide sequence: TGTGTCAGCAGTGAAGGCAGGGTAGGGGAGGGCTACACCTTC.

The CDR3 sequence: CASSPSWGEAFF. The CDR3 bases are TGTGCCAGCAGCCCAAGTTGGGGAGAAGCTTTCTTT. This chain links TRBV7-9 with TRBJ1-1; D is ambiguous. The CDR3 has 12 residues. Germline-derived CDR1 and CDR2 are SEHNR and FQNEAQ (reference sequence). The germline V and J ends were trimmed by 5 bases and 8 bases, with 12 bases remaining between them.

This clone has a single count. The rearrangement joins TRBV24-1 to TRBJ2-3, with D maybe TRBD2 (5 bases). From germline, CDR1 is KGHDR and CDR2 SFDVKD. The CDR3 length is 14 residues. V was pared by 9 bases and J by 5 bases, with 17 bases between. The DNA of the CDR3 is TGTGCCACCTCTATACGAGCGGCGGGAGATACGCAGTATTTT. It codes for CATSIRAAGDTQYF.

V usage is TRBV5-4 and J usage is TRBJ1-1, with D perhaps matching TRBD1 (5 bases). V lost 0 bases and J lost 8, with 8 bases in between. The CDR3 spans 12 residues. CDR1 is SGHNT, CDR2 YYREEE, per germline (reference sequence). CDR3 nucleotides: TGTGCCAGCAGCTTGGGGGGCGAGGAAGCTTTCTTT. Protein product: CASSLGGEEAFF.

The chain employs TRBV19 and TRBJ2-3; the match to TRBD2 covers 10 bases. Germline values: CDR1 LNHDA, CDR2 SQIVND (reference sequence). V was clipped by 3 bases and J by 4 bases; unmatched bases: 7. CDR3 size: 16 residues. DNA for the CDR3: TGTGCCAGTAGTATCCAATCTAGCGGGAGATCAGATACGCAGTATTTT. Translation gives CASSIQSSGRSDTQYF. The whole variable domain, remainder taken from reference TRBV19 and TRBJ2-3, is DGGITQSPKYLFRKEGQNVTLSCEQNLNHDAMYWYRQDPGQGLRLIYYSQIVNDFQKGDIAEGYSVSREKKESFPLTVTSAQKNPTAFYLCASSIQSSGRSDTQYFGPGTRLTVL.

CDR3 coding DNA: TGTGCCAGCAGCTTAGGTTCCGGGGGAGGCTACACCTTC. It yields the protein CASSLGSGGGYTF. V gene TRBV7-3 combines with J gene TRBJ1-2; D may be TRBD1 (5 bases). Germline loops: CDR1 SGHTA, CDR2 FQGTGA. The V end lost 2 bases, the J end lost 8 bases, and 12 bases lay between the germline ends. The CDR3 is 13 amino acids. Together with reference TRBV7-3 and TRBJ1-2, the CDR3 gives the full variable domain: GAGVSQTPSNKVTEKGKYVELRCDPISGHTALYWYRQSLGQGPEFLIYFQGTGAADDSGLPNDRFFAVRPEGSVSTLKIQRTERGDSAVYLCASSLGSGGGYTFGSGTRLTVV.

CDR3 protein: CASSRQGQGVNTEAFF. The CDR3 region has the DNA TGTGCCAGTAGTAGACAGGGGCAAGGGGTGAACACTGAAGCTTTCTTT. This rearrangement joins TRBV19 to TRBJ1-1; 8 nucleotides agree with TRBD1. Per the germline V gene, CDR1 is LNHDA and CDR2 is SQIVND (reference sequence). The ends lost 4 bases at V and 0 bases at J; junction bases unmatched: 7. The CDR3 spans 16 residues.

V and J are TRBV2 and TRBJ2-7; D might be TRBD2 (6 bases). Per germline, CDR1 SNHLY and CDR2 FYNNEI. This CDR3 region has 13 residues. V shed 2 bases and J shed 4 bases, with 9 bases lying between them. CDR3 nucleotide sequence: TGTGCCAGCAGTGAATGGGGGGTATACGAGCAGTACTTC. Translation: CASSEWGVYEQYF.

V and J are TRBV7-2 and TRBJ2-3; a weak D match, TRBD2 (5 bases). The ends were cut back, 3 bases at V and 11 bases at J, with 12 bases in the middle. Germline lookup yields CDR1 SGHTA and CDR2 FQGNSA. The CDR3 totals 12 residues. The CDR3: CASSLKRAEQYF. DNA of the CDR3: TGTGCCAGCAGCTTGAAGAGGGCGGAGCAGTATTTT.

The chain employs TRBV7-2 and TRBJ2-1; no reliable D call. The CDR3 consists of 16 residues. Germline CDR1 reads SGHTA; CDR2 reads FQGNSA. V dropped 1 base and J dropped 5 bases, with 15 bases sitting between them. In DNA, the CDR3 is TGTGCCAGCAGCTTAGGGCTTTGGCGGTCTGACAATGAGCAGTTCTTC. This encodes CASSLGLWRSDNEQFF.

This chain links TRBV2 with TRBJ1-1, with D tentatively TRBD1 (5 bases). V lost 4 bases to trimming and J lost 4 bases, with 13 bases between them. Germline V CDR1 and CDR2: SNHLY, FYNNEI. This CDR3 region has 14 residues. CDR3 sequence reads: CASSVGGGGTEAFF. The CDR3 DNA follows: TGTGCCAGCAGTGTTGGGGGTGGTGGCACTGAAGCTTTCTTT.

The CDR3 sequence: CASSEGTSGGTLYF. As DNA, the CDR3 is TGTGCCAGCTCAGAGGGGACTAGCGGAGGCACACTTTACTTC. V and J are TRBV18 and TRBJ2-7, with 11 bases that match TRBD2. Germline V lookup: CDR1 KGHSH, CDR2 LQKENI. The CDR3 length is 14 residues. V dropped 5 bases and J dropped 13; count of bases not matched to a gene: 13.

In this sample, this clone turned up once. The chain employs TRBV7-8 and TRBJ1-1, with 7 bases matching TRBD1. Germline CDR1 is SGHVS and CDR2 is FQNEAQ. Trimming cost V 6 bases and J 5 bases; bases outside gene matches: 12. CDR3 size: 15 residues. This CDR3 is CASSHRIQGGTEAFF. Written as DNA, the CDR3 is TGTGCCAGCAGTCACCGAATCCAGGGGGGAACTGAAGCTTTCTTT.

The chain combines TRBV7-8 with TRBJ2-1; 14 bases line up with TRBD2. CDR1 is SGHVS, CDR2 FQNEAQ, per germline. J gave up 4 bases and V 4 bases, and 6 bases lay outside the gene matches. This CDR3 is built from 17 residues. CDR3 loop: CASSSRTSGRIYNEQFF. The CDR3 region has the DNA TGTGCCAGCAGCTCCCGGACTAGCGGGAGGATATACAATGAGCAGTTCTTC.

The chain carries TRBV19 and TRBJ2-3; D ambiguous. The CDR3 consists of 12 residues. The germline gives CDR1 LNHDA, CDR2 SQIVND (reference sequence). V lost 3 bases, J lost 8 bases, and 9 bases lay in between. This CDR3 is CASSMTMGTQYF. CDR3 DNA sequence: TGTGCCAGTAGTATGACGATGGGTACGCAGTATTTT.

The chain combines TRBV5-6 with TRBJ2-3; TRBD2 matches at 7 bases. This CDR3 has 15 residues. CDR1 and CDR2 from the germline V gene are SGHDT and YYEEEE. J lost 3 bases, V lost 4 bases, and 8 bases had no gene match. The chain's CDR3 is CASSRRVGGTDTQYF. CDR3 bases: TGTGCCAGCAGCCGTCGGGTGGGAGGGACAGATACGCAGTATTTT.